This passage covers 14 T cell receptor beta chains from one sample sequenced in a study of cytomegalovirus exposure and HLA in healthy donors. Amplification used 60 Vbeta primers and 13 Jbeta primers. Clones were sequenced by immunoSEQ multiplex PCR, and TCRdb holds only the in-frame ones, with some missing. Among under 130,000 clones listed, roughly an eighth were seen once. The sample was PBMCs. These receptor sequences come from a man aged 35-49 years in good health and CMV-seropositive.

This chain uses TRBV5-1 with TRBJ2-3; maybe TRBD2 (5 bases). The CDR3 consists of 17 residues. V lost 4 bases to trimming and J lost 0 bases, with 18 bases between them. Germline V lookup: CDR1 SGHRS, CDR2 YFSETQ. The CDR3: CASSARPSLESTDTQYF. The CDR3 region has the DNA TGCGCCAGCAGCGCCCGACCTAGCTTGGAAAGCACAGATACGCAGTATTTT.

There are a few counts of this clone. The chain couples TRBV28 to TRBJ2-7, with D possibly matching TRBD1 (5 bases). The CDR3 totals 12 residues. CDR1 and CDR2 from the germline V gene are MDHEN and SYDVKM. Trimming pared 6 bases from V and 5 bases from J, leaving 11 bases between. CDR3 in DNA: TGTGCCAGCAGCGACAGAGTCAACGAGCAGTACTTC. This codes for CASSDRVNEQYF.

This clone turned up a few times. The chain joins TRBV27 to TRBJ1-2; weak D call: TRBD1 (5 bases). This CDR3 spans 14 amino acids. CDR1 is MNHEY and CDR2 is SMNVEV in the germline V gene (reference sequence). Trimming took 6 bases from V and 2 from J, leaving 13 bases between them. This CDR3 is CASRPAGRNYGYTF. The CDR3, as DNA: TGTGCCAGCAGACCCGCGGGGCGAAACTATGGCTACACCTTC.

The CDR3 DNA follows: TGTGCCAGCAGCTTAGGGGCTAGCGGGACCTACGAGCAGTACTTC. It is translated as CASSLGASGTYEQYF. The chain employs TRBV7-9 and TRBJ2-7; TRBD2 aligns across 9 bases. The V and J ends lost 1 base and 2 bases, in that order; junction bases with no gene match: 3. Germline V gives CDR1 SEHNR, CDR2 FQNEAQ (reference sequence). The CDR3 sequence is 15 residues long.

This clone was counted only a few times. The V call is TRBV25-1, the J call TRBJ2-7; D might be TRBD2 (5 bases). Trimming pared 8 bases from V and 0 bases from J, leaving 17 bases between. Per the germline V gene, CDR1 is MGHDK and CDR2 is SYGVNS. The CDR3 length is 15 residues. The CDR3 spells CASGPHRGSSYEQYF. In DNA form, the CDR3 reads TGTGCCAGCGGACCCCATCGGGGAAGCTCCTACGAGCAGTACTTC.

V usage is TRBV4-1 and J usage is TRBJ1-2; no firm D call. Germline V gene lookup returns CDR1 MGHRA and CDR2 YSYEKL. V was trimmed by 1 base and J by 2 bases, leaving 14 bases between them. The CDR3 has 16 amino acids. CDR3 coding DNA: TGCGCCAGCAGCCAAGGAGATACCAGGATGAACTATGGCTACACCTTC. Amino acid sequence: CASSQGDTRMNYGYTF.

This clone was found a few times. This sequence joins TRBV7-2 and TRBJ1-3; 9 bases line up with TRBD1. The CDR3 totals 17 residues. V shed 5 bases, J shed 0 bases, and the junction held 8 bases outside the gene matches. Germline assignment: CDR1 SGHTA and CDR2 FQGNSA. The CDR3 DNA sequence: TGTGCCAGCAGCCCTGGACAGGGGTTACACTCTGGAAACACCATATATTTT. Translating it yields CASSPGQGLHSGNTIYF. Full variable domain (remainder filled in from reference TRBV7-2 and TRBJ1-3): GAGVSQSPSNKVTEKGKDVELRCDPISGHTALYWYRQSLGQGLEFLIYFQGNSAPDKSGLPSDRFSAERTGGSVSTLTIQRTQQEDSAVYLCASSPGQGLHSGNTIYFGEGSWLTVV.

This clone was counted only a few times. The gene calls are TRBV5-1 and TRBJ1-2; D gene uncertain. From germline, CDR1 is SGHRS and CDR2 YFSETQ. The CDR3 runs to 14 residues. Trimming removed 4 bases from V and 4 bases from J, with 14 bases in between. In nucleotides, the CDR3 is TGCGCCAGCAGCCCGCAGAGTGGAGTCTATGGCTACACCTTC. Translating it yields CASSPQSGVYGYTF.

There are a few counts of this clone. The chain uses TRBV28 and TRBJ2-1; 8 bases map to TRBD2. CDR3 length equals 15 residues. CDR1 is MDHEN, CDR2 SYDVKM, per germline. J was trimmed by 3 bases and V by 6 bases; bases with no gene match: 7. This CDR3 is CASRESGSDYNEQFF. CDR3 nucleotides: TGTGCCAGCAGAGAAAGCGGGAGTGACTACAATGAGCAGTTCTTC.

In its sample, this clone was seen a few times. A junction boundary mismatches the germline segment, possibly from a read error. V usage is TRBV30 and J usage is TRBJ2-1; D ambiguous. Germline loops: CDR1 GTSNPN, CDR2 SVGIG (reference sequence). The CDR3 sequence is 11 residues long. The CDR3 loop is CAWGAYNEKFF. CDR3 nucleotide sequence: TGTGCCTGGGGAGCGTACAATGAGAAGTTCTTC.

The chain recombines TRBV18 with TRBJ1-5; D perhaps matches TRBD1 (5 bases). The CDR3 sequence is 14 residues long. V was pared by 0 bases and J by 7 bases, with 10 bases between. CDR1 is KGHSH and CDR2 is LQKENI in the germline V gene. CDR3 DNA: TGTGCCAGCTCACCACCGGGGGGGTACCAGCCCCAGCATTTT. Translated: CASSPPGGYQPQHF.

The rearrangement links TRBV27 to TRBJ2-1; TRBD2 matches at 14 bases. Germline values: CDR1 MNHEY, CDR2 SMNVEV (reference sequence). The CDR3 runs 16 residues. Trimming removed 5 bases from V and 9 bases from J; junction bases left unmatched: 9. The CDR3 reads CASSPEGLAGVGEQFF. The CDR3 DNA reads TGTGCCAGCAGTCCGGAGGGACTAGCGGGAGTTGGTGAGCAGTTCTTC.

The chain has TRBV4-3 and TRBJ2-7; 9 bases map to TRBD1. The germline gives CDR1 LGHNA, CDR2 YSLEER. Germline trimming cut 1 base from V and 3 bases from J; bases unmatched to any gene: 4. This CDR3 region has 15 residues. The CDR3 DNA follows: TGCGCCAGCAGCCAAGGAACGGGACAGGGCTACGAGCAGTACTTC. Its translation: CASSQGTGQGYEQYF.

This clone has more than one count but fewer than ten. The gene calls are TRBV7-9 and TRBJ2-7; a weak D match, TRBD2 (5 bases). CDR1 and CDR2 (germline): SEHNR, FQNEAQ (reference sequence). CDR3 size: 14 residues. V lost 5 bases and J lost 1, with 12 bases in between. The CDR3 DNA is TGTGCCAGCAGCCCGCTGTCGGGATCCTACGAGCAGTACTTC. Translation gives CASSPLSGSYEQYF.